The 31 T cell receptor beta chains in this list originate from one sample, sequenced in a study of CD8 T cells in ankylosing spondylitis. TCRdb ran MiXCR on the 5' RACE reads and lists one entry per CDR3 protein. The table shows 35,000 to 40,000 distinct CDR3 sequences, with more than 15% occurring only once. The sequenced sample consisted of blood. The source is a male donor with ankylosing spondylitis or in good health (not recorded which).

This clonotype was picked up a small number of times. The gene calls are TRBV7-2 and TRBJ1-4; D unresolved. The CDR3 contains 16 residues. The ends were cut back, 3 bases at V and 0 bases at J, with 11 bases in the middle. Germline CDR1 SGHTA, CDR2 FQGNSA. CDR3 sequence: CASSFGERATNEKLFF. CDR3 nucleotide sequence: TGTGCCAGCAGCTTTGGAGAGAGAGCAACTAATGAAAAACTGTTTTTT.

This clonotype was seen more than once but under ten times. One junction end disagrees with the germline gene, perhaps due to a read error. The chain uses TRBV3-1 and TRBJ2-5; no definite D call. Per germline, CDR1 LGHDT and CDR2 YNNKEL (reference sequence). This CDR3 is 8 amino acids long. The CDR3 loop reads CASSPLLF. CDR3 bases: TGTGCCAGCAGCCCACTACTCTTC.

In its sample, this clonotype was seen a few times. CDR3 sequence: CASSSSGLAKNIQYF. CDR3 nucleotides: TGTGCCAGCAGCTCCTCAGGGCTAGCCAAAAACATTCAGTACTTC. The chain employs TRBV7-2 and TRBJ2-4, with D perhaps TRBD1 (5 bases). Germline loops: CDR1 SGHTA, CDR2 FQGNSA. The CDR3 extends over 15 amino acids. V was trimmed by 4 bases and J by 0 bases, leaving 10 bases between them.

This clonotype was observed a few times. CDR3 amino acids: CASSYDVNTEAFF. The CDR3 DNA is TGTGCCAGCAGTTACGACGTGAACACTGAAGCTTTCTTT. The J gene is TRBJ1-1, the V gene TRBV6-2 or TRBV6-3; D not resolved. The CDR3 spans 13 residues. Trimming pared 2 bases from V and 0 bases from J, leaving 4 bases between. Germline V gene data show CDR1 as MNHEY and CDR2 as SVGEGT.

This chain joins TRBV7-2 and TRBJ2-2; TRBD2 matches 10 bases. V lost 3 bases, J lost 1 base, and 2 bases stayed unmatched. This CDR3 has 16 residues. Looked up from germline, CDR1 is SGHTA and CDR2 is FQGNSA. Written as DNA, the CDR3 is TGTGCCAGCAGCTTGTGGACTAGCGGGAACACCGGGGAGCTGTTTTTT. It yields the protein CASSLWTSGNTGELFF.

This clonotype was observed a handful of times. In nucleotides, the CDR3 is TGCGCCAGCAGCGCGAGGCTAGCGGGGGGAAGCACAGATACGCAGTATTTT. Amino acids: CASSARLAGGSTDTQYF. The chain uses TRBV5-1 and TRBJ2-3; 11 bases are shared with TRBD2. Germline V gives CDR1 SGHRS, CDR2 YFSETQ. Losses at the gene ends were 4 bases for V and 0 bases for J; bases not matched to a gene: 7. This CDR3 region has 17 residues.

Worth noting for this clonotype: The CDR3 end shows no conserved phenylalanine or tryptophan, and so a read error is likely. The limits of the CDR3 on the DNA are not certain, so only TCRdb's listed CDR3 is given. The chain recombines TRBV29-1 with TRBJ1-2. Germline V CDR1 and CDR2: SQVTM, ANQGSEA. From its first to its last residue, the CDR3 has 8 amino acids. CDR3 region: CSVEGLFL.

This clonotype has more than one count but fewer than ten. The J gene is TRBJ2-1, the V gene TRBV24-1; D ambiguous. The V end lost 5 bases, the J end lost 5 bases, and 15 bases lay between the germline ends. CDR1 is KGHDR, CDR2 SFDVKD, per germline. The CDR3 sequence is 15 residues long. This chain's CDR3 is CATSAGGPTNNEQFF. CDR3 DNA: TGTGCCACCAGTGCCGGCGGCCCTACTAACAATGAGCAGTTCTTC.

This clonotype has just a few counts. The rearrangement joins TRBV20-1 to TRBJ2-2, with 7 bases aligning to TRBD1. From germline, CDR1 is DFQATT and CDR2 SNEGSKA (reference sequence). With V trimmed by 2 bases and J by 4 bases, 10 bases remained unmatched. The CDR3 runs to 16 residues. This chain's CDR3 is CSARPRQGRGTGELFF. As DNA, the CDR3 is TGCAGTGCTAGACCCCGACAGGGACGAGGCACCGGGGAGCTGTTTTTT.

This clonotype appeared a few times. The V and J genes are TRBV28 and TRBJ1-2; possible D gene TRBD1, 6 bases. Germline loops: CDR1 MDHEN, CDR2 SYDVKM. V lost 5 bases and J lost 8, with 21 bases in between. The CDR3 has 15 amino acids. CDR3 amino acids: CASSESGTPSKGYTF. The CDR3 nucleotides read TGTGCCAGCAGTGAATCCGGGACACCGTCGAAGGGCTACACCTTC.

This clonotype turned up a few times. CDR3: CASSARRPNTEAFF. The CDR3 DNA sequence: TGTGCCAGCAGTGCAAGGAGGCCGAACACTGAAGCTTTCTTT. The chain carries TRBV6-2 or TRBV6-3 and TRBJ1-1; D uncertain. Between the trimmed V and J ends, which lost 5 bases and 1 base, there was a span of 11 bases. The CDR3 has 14 residues. Germline V gene lookup returns CDR1 MNHEY and CDR2 SVGEGT.

This clonotype showed up just a few times. This rearrangement joins TRBV24-1 to TRBJ2-3, with D unclear. Germline values: CDR1 KGHDR, CDR2 SFDVKD. Trimming cost V 1 base and J 5 bases, with 9 bases left between them. This CDR3 has 14 amino acids. CDR3 DNA sequence: TGTGCCACCAGTGATTTCCGGAGATTAGATACGCAGTATTTT. It yields the protein CATSDFRRLDTQYF.

The chain has TRBV20-1 and TRBJ1-5, with a possible D match to TRBD1 (6 bases). V lost 6 bases and J lost 3, with 15 bases in between. Germline V gives CDR1 DFQATT, CDR2 SNEGSKA (reference sequence). The CDR3 has 14 residues. CDR3 loop: CSASVGDNNQPQHF. CDR3 DNA: TGCAGTGCCTCGGTTGGGGACAACAATCAGCCCCAGCATTTT.

This clonotype was found a few times. The V and J genes are TRBV4-3 and TRBJ1-4, with a possible D match to TRBD1 (5 bases). Trimming removed 3 bases from V and 10 bases from J, with 24 bases in between. This CDR3 contains 17 residues. Germline V gene data show CDR1 as LGHNA and CDR2 as YSLEER. For the CDR3, the DNA is TGCGCCAGCAGCCAGCAACCTGGGACGGCGCTATGGGGAAAACTGTTTTTT. Residues: CASSQQPGTALWGKLFF.

This clonotype came up a few times. The CDR3 sequence: CASTHRQGEQFF. CDR3 bases: TGTGCCAGCACCCATAGACAGGGGGAGCAGTTCTTC. The chain carries TRBV28 and TRBJ2-1; 8 bases map to TRBD1. Germline trimming cut 7 bases from V and 10 bases from J; bases unmatched to any gene: 6. The length of the CDR3 is 12 residues. Germline CDR1 is MDHEN and CDR2 is SYDVKM.

This clonotype has a handful of counts. The chain has TRBV29-1 and TRBJ2-4; D gene ambiguous. CDR3 size: 13 residues. Trimming left V 7 bases short and J 1 base short, with 11 bases between. Germline V gives CDR1 SQVTM, CDR2 ANQGSEA. The CDR3 loop reads CSGMGGAKNIQYF. The CDR3, as DNA: TGCAGCGGGATGGGTGGCGCCAAAAACATTCAGTACTTC. The whole variable domain, remainder taken from reference TRBV29-1 and TRBJ2-4, is SAVISQKPSRDICQRGTSLTIQCQVDSQVTMMFWYRQQPGQSLTLIATANQGSEATYESGFVIDKFPISRPNLTFSTLTVSNMSPEDSSIYLCSGMGGAKNIQYFGAGTRLSVL.

This rearrangement joins TRBV7-9 to TRBJ2-5; 10 bases are shared with TRBD2. Germline CDR1 reads SEHNR; CDR2 reads FQNEAQ (reference sequence). The J segment lost 5 bases and the V segment lost 5 bases, leaving 11 bases of the junction unmatched. The CDR3 loop spans 16 amino acids. Written as DNA, the CDR3 is TGTGCCAGCAGCACGACCCGGACTAGCGGCCGGGAGACCCAGTACTTC. It specifies CASSTTRTSGRETQYF.

The chain has TRBV29-1 and TRBJ2-5; 8 bases are a match to TRBD1. V was clipped by 7 bases and J by 11 bases; unmatched bases: 15. This CDR3 comprises 13 residues. CDR1 SQVTM and CDR2 ANQGSEA come from the germline V gene. The CDR3 DNA sequence: TGCAGCGGTGAGAGAGACAGGGGTTCCCCACAGTACTTC. Translated, it gives CSGERDRGSPQYF. Variable domain in full (rest from reference TRBV29-1 and TRBJ2-5): SAVISQKPSRDICQRGTSLTIQCQVDSQVTMMFWYRQQPGQSLTLIATANQGSEATYESGFVIDKFPISRPNLTFSTLTVSNMSPEDSSIYLCSGERDRGSPQYFGPGTRLLVL.

This clonotype has a handful of counts. The chain is built from TRBV7-7 and TRBJ2-3, with a weak D call TRBD1 (5 bases). V lost 1 base and J 1 base, leaving 15 bases between the germline ends. Germline CDR1 reads SSHAT; CDR2 reads FNYEAQ (reference sequence). This CDR3 region has 17 residues. CDR3 in DNA: TGTGCCAGCAGCTTAGGGTCTACCCAAGGGGGCACAGATACGCAGTATTTT. It encodes CASSLGSTQGGTDTQYF.

The chain has TRBV7-9 and TRBJ2-1, with D perhaps TRBD1 or TRBD2 (6 bases each). The CDR3 consists of 17 residues. V lost 6 bases to trimming and J lost 9 bases, with 27 bases between them. Germline values: CDR1 SEHNR, CDR2 FQNEAQ (reference sequence). The CDR3, as DNA: TGTGCCAGCAGTCATACCATAGCGGAAACAGGGCGCGGTGAGCAGTTCTTC. This codes for CASSHTIAETGRGEQFF.

This clonotype occurred a few times. The chain uses TRBV4-3 and TRBJ2-7; a possible D gene is TRBD1 (5 bases). V shed 4 bases and J shed 3 bases, with 13 bases lying between them. The CDR3 has 14 amino acids. Germline V gene sequence: CDR1 LGHNA, CDR2 YSLEER. The CDR3 here is CASSLPGHLYEQYV. The DNA for the CDR3 is TGCGCCAGCAGCCTCCCAGGGCATCTCTACGAGCAGTACGTC.

This clonotype occurred a few times. This chain joins TRBV7-2 and TRBJ2-1; TRBD2 might be the D (6 bases). Trimming cost V 4 bases and J 1 base, with 8 bases left between them. Germline-derived CDR1 and CDR2 are SGHTA and FQGNSA. This CDR3 contains 14 residues. For the CDR3, the DNA is TGTGCCAGCAGCTGGGACTTTTCCTACAATGAGCAGTTCTTC. Translation: CASSWDFSYNEQFF.

This clonotype was seen many times. The chain uses TRBV28 and TRBJ2-2, with D perhaps TRBD1 (5 bases). There are 12 residues in the CDR3. V lost 6 bases and J 4 bases, leaving 6 bases between the germline ends. CDR1 and CDR2 (germline): MDHEN, SYDVKM. The CDR3 DNA follows: TGTGCCAGCAGAAGGGGCACCGGGGAGCTGTTTTTT. Amino acid sequence: CASRRGTGELFF.

V gene TRBV20-1 combines with J gene TRBJ2-1, with D tentatively TRBD2 (5 bases). CDR3 length: 12 amino acids. Germline V CDR1 and CDR2: DFQATT, SNEGSKA (reference sequence). The V end lost 5 bases, the J end lost 10 bases, and 15 bases lay between the germline ends. As DNA, the CDR3 is TGCAGTGCTTCCTTCTTGCGAGGGGAGCAGTTCTTC. Translated: CSASFLRGEQFF.

The J gene is TRBJ2-3, the V gene TRBV12-3 or TRBV12-4; TRBD2 agrees at 7 bases. The CDR3 is 14 amino acids. J gave up 4 bases and V 3 bases, and 4 bases lay outside the gene matches. CDR3 DNA: TGTGCCAGCAGTTTGGGGGAGGGTGCAGATACGCAGTATTTT. It encodes CASSLGEGADTQYF.

The gene calls are TRBV7-8 and TRBJ1-1; D remains ambiguous. Trimming removed 6 bases from V and 1 base from J, with 12 bases in between. Per germline, CDR1 SGHVS and CDR2 FQNEAQ. This CDR3 is built from 14 residues. CDR3 region: CASRSRFRNTEAFF. The CDR3 DNA follows: TGTGCCAGCAGATCGAGGTTTAGGAACACTGAAGCTTTCTTT.

Only a few counts were recorded for this clonotype. V is TRBV24-1 and J is TRBJ2-2, with 9 bases lining up with TRBD1. After removal of 3 bases from V and 3 bases from J, the junction contained 4 bases not matched to a gene. This CDR3 is 16 amino acids long. CDR1 and CDR2 (germline): KGHDR, SFDVKD. For the CDR3, the DNA is TGTGCCACCAGTGATGTGACAGGGGGAGACACCGGGGAGCTGTTTTTT. Protein sequence: CATSDVTGGDTGELFF.

This clonotype has just a few counts. The chain carries TRBV12-3 or TRBV12-4 and TRBJ2-2; possibly TRBD2 for D (5 bases). Trimming cost V 6 bases and J 6 bases, with 14 bases left between them. CDR3 length: 14 amino acids. This CDR3 is CASSSQTGAGELFF. The CDR3 DNA reads as TGTGCCAGCAGCTCACAGACCGGGGCCGGGGAGCTGTTTTTT.

Notes on this clonotype: At one of its ends the junction is not consistent with the germline gene, which may arise from a read error. The gene calls are TRBV7-2 and TRBJ1-2; no definite D call. The CDR3 length is 15 residues. Germline CDR1 is SGHTA and CDR2 is FQGNSA. The CDR3 DNA follows: TGTGCCAGCAGCCCCCGCGCCACAGCTCACTATGACTACACCTTC. The encoded protein is CASSPRATAHYDYTF.

V and J are TRBV13 and TRBJ2-5; D ambiguous. Per germline, CDR1 PRHDT and CDR2 FYEKMQ (reference sequence). The ends were cut back, 1 base at V and 7 bases at J, with 10 bases in the middle. The CDR3 has 13 residues. Here the CDR3 reads CASSLARLRTQYF. The CDR3 DNA sequence: TGTGCCAGCAGCTTAGCCCGGTTGAGGACCCAGTACTTC.

Only a few counts were recorded for this clonotype. The chain recombines TRBV7-2 with TRBJ2-7, with no clear D. Trimming took 3 bases from V and 1 from J, leaving 10 bases between them. This CDR3 has 14 residues. The germline gives CDR1 SGHTA, CDR2 FQGNSA. CDR3 coding DNA: TGTGCCAGCAGCTTTACGGTGGGATCCTACGAGCAGTACTTC. Translation gives CASSFTVGSYEQYF.